This T cell receptor beta chain was identified during a study of shared clonotypes between healthy human individuals. Study conclusions and caveats: The sharing of approximately 5.1% of naive CD4 clonotypes was seen across a few donors.

TCRdb keeps only in-frame clones here, not all; method: immunoSEQ multiplex PCR. The profile shows under 600,000 clones, roughly 98% of them singletons. CD45RO-negative cells were positively selected for CCR7, leaving out terminally differentiated effector memory CD45RA+ cells. A remark on this clone: The target antigen is unknown.

The germline V gene has CDR1 LNHNV and CDR2 YYDKDF (reference sequence). The CDR3 sequence is 16 residues long. The junction had 10 bases not matched to a gene; V was cut back by 3 bases and J by 2 bases. The chain joins TRBV15 to TRBJ2-7; the match to TRBD2 covers 7 bases. Material for sequencing was naive CD8+ T cells sorted from blood. The receptor was derived from a man aged 30 to 39 in good health. The CDR3: CATSSLGSAGAYEQYF. The CDR3 DNA reads as TGTGCCACCAGCAGCCTAGGTAGCGCGGGAGCCTACGAGCAGTACTTC.